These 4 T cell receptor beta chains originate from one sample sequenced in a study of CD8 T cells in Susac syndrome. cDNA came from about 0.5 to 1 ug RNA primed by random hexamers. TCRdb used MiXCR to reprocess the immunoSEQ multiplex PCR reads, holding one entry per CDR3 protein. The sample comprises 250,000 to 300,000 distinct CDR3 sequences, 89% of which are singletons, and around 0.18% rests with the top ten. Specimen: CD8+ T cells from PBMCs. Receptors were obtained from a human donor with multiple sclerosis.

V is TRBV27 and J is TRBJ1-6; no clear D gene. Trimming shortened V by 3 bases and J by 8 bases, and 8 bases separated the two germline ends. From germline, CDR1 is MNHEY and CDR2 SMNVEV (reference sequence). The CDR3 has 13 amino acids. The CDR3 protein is CASSLAGYSPLHF. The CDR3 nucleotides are TGTGCCAGCAGTTTGGCGGGGTATTCACCCCTCCACTTT.

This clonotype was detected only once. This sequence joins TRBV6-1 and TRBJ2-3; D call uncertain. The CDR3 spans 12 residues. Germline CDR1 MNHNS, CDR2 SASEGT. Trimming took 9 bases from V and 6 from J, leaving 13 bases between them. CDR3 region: CASGHTADTQYF. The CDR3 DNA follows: TGTGCCAGTGGCCATACGGCGGATACGCAGTATTTT.

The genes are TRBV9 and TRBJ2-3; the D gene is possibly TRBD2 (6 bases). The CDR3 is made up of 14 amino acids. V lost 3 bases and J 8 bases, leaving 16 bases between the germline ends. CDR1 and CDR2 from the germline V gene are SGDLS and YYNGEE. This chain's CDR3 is CASSAPTSPGTQYF. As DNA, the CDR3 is TGTGCCAGCAGCGCTCCAACTAGCCCCGGTACGCAGTATTTT.

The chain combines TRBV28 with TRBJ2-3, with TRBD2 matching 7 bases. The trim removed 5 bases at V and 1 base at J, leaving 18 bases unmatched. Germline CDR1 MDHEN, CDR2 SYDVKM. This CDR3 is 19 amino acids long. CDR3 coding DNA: TGTGCCAGCAGTCCGCTTATGCCCCGGGGGAGGGTTGGCACAGATACGCAGTATTTT. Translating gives CASSPLMPRGRVGTDTQYF.